The present T cell receptor (beta chain) was sequenced within a study of blood T cell repertoires in COVID-19. Study background: Samples came from the United States, Italy and Spain, spanning acute and convalescent COVID-19.

The age range of participants was 18 to 89 years, with residence in 20 to 25 US areas. CDR3 length: 16 amino acids. Per the germline V gene, CDR1 is PRHDT and CDR2 is FYEKMQ (reference sequence). Unmatched junction bases numbered 7, after V lost 3 bases and J lost 1 base. Sequenced by immunoSEQ multiplex PCR; TCRdb stores in-frame clones only, minus some. The sample yields around 250,000 clones, 80% to 90% seen once. Sequencing input: PBMCs or T cells enriched from blood (not recorded which). This clonotype was obtained from a woman aged 50 to 60 who had recovered from COVID-19. This chain connects TRBV13 to TRBJ2-5; 8 nucleotides agree with TRBD1. In DNA, the CDR3 is TGTGCCAGCAGCTTCCTTCAGGGGGCTGGCCAAGAGACCCAGTACTTC. This codes for CASSFLQGAGQETQYF.